What follows are 23 T cell receptor beta chains derived from one specimen sequenced in a study of T-cell memory formation after mild COVID-19. Each CDR3 protein gets one entry after TCRdb re-called the 5' RACE reads with MiXCR. The table shows over 300,000 distinct CDR3 sequences, with roughly 19% occurring only once. Input material: PBMCs or a T cell subset sorted from them (not recorded which). These receptors were collected from a man in his late teens or twenties who had mild COVID-19 (a few samples of this study predate the infection). Cell type and time point are not known.

V usage is TRBV13 and J usage is TRBJ2-5; D remains ambiguous. V lost 2 bases and J 2 bases, leaving 6 bases between the germline ends. The germline V gene has CDR1 PRHDT and CDR2 FYEKMQ (reference sequence). The CDR3 is made up of 13 amino acids. In DNA form, the CDR3 reads TGTGCCAGCAGCTTAATAGATCAAGAGACCCAGTACTTC. Protein: CASSLIDQETQYF. The full variable domain, with the rest looked up from reference TRBV13 and TRBJ2-5, is AAGVIQSPRHLIKEKRETATLKCYPIPRHDTVYWYQQGPGQDPQFLISFYEKMQSDKGSIPDRFSAQQFSDYHSELNMSSLELGDSALYFCASSLIDQETQYFGPGTRLLVL.

There are a few counts of this clonotype. One end of the junction varies from germline; a read error may be responsible. This rearrangement joins TRBV7-7 to TRBJ1-6; unclear D gene. Germline CDR1 SSHAT, CDR2 FNYEAQ (reference sequence). The CDR3 consists of 14 residues. CDR3 DNA sequence: TGTGCTAGCAGCCCGCATCTTGGTAATTCACCCCTCCACTTT. Protein sequence: CASSPHLGNSPLHF.

This clonotype was detected only a few times. The chain recombines TRBV29-1 with TRBJ2-1; D gene uncertain. V was pared by 4 bases and J by 2 bases, with 12 bases between. The CDR3 is 14 amino acids. Per germline, CDR1 SQVTM and CDR2 ANQGSEA. The CDR3 protein is CSVGSHGPYNEQFF. The CDR3 DNA reads TGCAGCGTTGGCAGCCACGGTCCCTACAATGAGCAGTTCTTC.

Ten or more counts support this clonotype. The chain employs TRBV4-1 and TRBJ2-7; TRBD1 matches at 8 bases. Germline lookup yields CDR1 MGHRA and CDR2 YSYEKL. The CDR3 is 14 amino acids. Losses at the gene ends were 4 bases for V and 4 bases for J; bases not matched to a gene: 6. This CDR3 is CASSPGQGAYEQYF. Here the CDR3 DNA reads TGCGCCAGCAGCCCCGGGCAGGGGGCTTACGAGCAGTACTTC.

This clonotype turned up a few times. The genes are TRBV7-2 and TRBJ2-6, with D maybe TRBD1 (6 bases). The CDR3 covers 16 residues. Germline lookup yields CDR1 SGHTA and CDR2 FQGNSA. With 0 bases removed from V and 4 bases from J, the gap between germline ends came to 10 bases. The CDR3 reads CASSLARGRGANVLTF. CDR3 nucleotide sequence: TGTGCCAGCAGCTTAGCCAGGGGTCGGGGGGCCAACGTCCTGACTTTC.

The chain joins TRBV4-3 to TRBJ1-4; D is ambiguous. Trimming took 1 base from V and 10 from J, leaving 16 bases between them. Germline values: CDR1 LGHNA, CDR2 YSLEER. The CDR3 contains 15 residues. The CDR3 here is CASSQVAGSLGKLFF. Written as DNA, the CDR3 is TGCGCCAGCAGCCAAGTGGCAGGATCGCTTGGAAAACTGTTTTTT.

As DNA, the CDR3 is TGTGCCAGCAGTCCGGACAGGGGGCACGGAAACACCATATATTTT. Translating it yields CASSPDRGHGNTIYF. The V and J genes are TRBV6-5 and TRBJ1-3; 11 bases are shared with TRBD1. Germline loops: CDR1 MNHEY, CDR2 SVGAGI. The CDR3 has 15 amino acids. V shed 5 bases, J shed 4 bases, and the junction held 4 bases outside the gene matches.

The chain combines TRBV7-2 with TRBJ2-5; 8 bases match TRBD2. Germline CDR1 SGHTA, CDR2 FQGNSA. This CDR3 comprises 16 residues. With V trimmed by 1 base and J by 5 bases, 9 bases remained unmatched. CDR3 in DNA: TGTGCCAGCAGCTTAGAGATGGCGGGGGGAGGGGAGACCCAGTACTTC. Translating gives CASSLEMAGGGETQYF.

The chain combines TRBV20-1 with TRBJ2-1; 12 bases line up with TRBD1. V trimming: 5 bases; J trimming: 5 bases; junction bases outside the gene matches: 13. The germline V gene encodes CDR1 DFQATT and CDR2 SNEGSKA (reference sequence). The CDR3 consists of 17 residues. The CDR3 nucleotides are TGCAGTGCTTGGGGACAGGGGGCACGGCGGCTCAACAATGAGCAGTTCTTC. Translation: CSAWGQGARRLNNEQFF.

The sample holds a few counts of this clonotype. The chain joins TRBV7-8 to TRBJ2-7; the D is unclear. The CDR3 sequence is 13 residues long. The V end lost 5 bases, the J end lost 4 bases, and 12 bases lay between the germline ends. In germline, CDR1 is SGHVS, CDR2 FQNEAQ. Here the CDR3 reads CASSREGPYEQYF. The CDR3 DNA follows: TGTGCCAGCAGCCGAGAAGGCCCTTACGAGCAGTACTTC.

This clonotype was seen more than once but under ten times. The J gene is TRBJ2-2, the V gene TRBV6-2 or TRBV6-3, with 8 bases lining up with TRBD1. CDR1 and CDR2 (germline): MNHEY, SVGEGT. The CDR3 has 13 amino acids. Unmatched junction bases numbered 7, after V lost 5 bases and J lost 11 bases. This CDR3 is CASSTRTGSELFF. DNA for the CDR3: TGTGCCAGCAGTACTCGGACAGGGTCCGAGCTGTTTTTT.

This clonotype was counted a few times. The chain uses TRBV2 and TRBJ2-5; unclear D gene. Trimming took off 1 base at V and 4 bases at J, with 10 bases between the two ends. This CDR3 comprises 14 residues. The V gene's germline CDR1 is SNHLY and CDR2 FYNNEI. CDR3 sequence reads: CASSEVGWAETQYF. CDR3 DNA sequence: TGTGCCAGCAGTGAAGTCGGCTGGGCAGAGACCCAGTACTTC.

This clonotype came up once. The chain employs TRBV6-2 or TRBV6-3 and TRBJ2-7, with D possibly matching TRBD2 (6 bases). Trimming shortened V by 5 bases and J by 3 bases, and 11 bases separated the two germline ends. The germline gives CDR1 MNHEY, CDR2 SVGEGT. The CDR3 covers 13 residues. CDR3 region: CASSVGEVYEQYF. The CDR3 bases are TGTGCCAGCAGTGTTGGGGAGGTCTACGAGCAGTACTTC.

This clonotype was seen a handful of times. The chain employs TRBV18 and TRBJ2-5, with 11 bases lining up with TRBD1. Trimming at V came to 2 bases and at J to 4 bases, leaving 6 bases not matched to a gene. From germline, CDR1 is KGHSH and CDR2 LQKENI. The CDR3 runs to 16 residues. The CDR3 loop is CASSPRTGGASETQYF. As DNA, the CDR3 is TGTGCCAGCTCACCAAGGACAGGGGGCGCGTCAGAGACCCAGTACTTC. The whole variable domain, filled in from reference TRBV18 and TRBJ2-5, reads NAGVMQNPRHLVRRRGQEARLRCSPMKGHSHVYWYRQLPEEGLKFMVYLQKENIIDESGMPKERFSAEFPKEGPSILRIQQVVRGDSAAYFCASSPRTGGASETQYFGPGTRLLVL.

CDR3 DNA sequence: TGTGCCAGCAGCGTCCTAGCGGGGGTGAGGGACGAGCAGTACGTC. It yields the protein CASSVLAGVRDEQYV. The chain recombines TRBV7-8 with TRBJ2-7, with 10 nucleotides matching TRBD2. CDR1 and CDR2 from the germline V gene are SGHVS and FQNEAQ. The CDR3 consists of 15 residues. The ends lost 5 bases at V and 5 bases at J; junction bases unmatched: 9.

This clonotype was picked up a small number of times. The chain uses TRBV7-9 and TRBJ1-2; D gene ambiguous. Germline V lookup: CDR1 SEHNR, CDR2 FQNEAQ (reference sequence). This CDR3 region has 12 residues. Trimming removed 1 base from V and 6 bases from J, with 6 bases in between. This chain's CDR3 is CASSLEYNGYTF. In DNA form, the CDR3 reads TGTGCCAGCAGCTTAGAGTACAATGGCTACACCTTC. The full variable domain, completed using reference TRBV7-9 and TRBJ1-2, is DTGVSQNPRHKITKRGQNVTFRCDPISEHNRLYWYRQTLGQGPEFLTYFQNEAQLEKSRLLSDRFSAERPKGSFSTLEIQRTEQGDSAMYLCASSLEYNGYTFGSGTRLTVV.

In its sample, this clonotype was seen a few times. The V gene is TRBV15, the J gene TRBJ1-1, with D unclear. V was pared by 5 bases and J by 2 bases, with 12 bases between. Germline lookup yields CDR1 LNHNV and CDR2 YYDKDF (reference sequence). The CDR3 totals 14 residues. CDR3 in DNA: TGTGCCACCAGCCCTCGGGATATCAACACTGAAGCTTTCTTT. It encodes CATSPRDINTEAFF.

This clonotype occurred a few times. The gene calls are TRBV20-1 and TRBJ1-1, with D maybe TRBD1 (5 bases). Between the trimmed V and J ends, which lost 5 bases and 7 bases, there was a span of 8 bases. CDR1 and CDR2 (germline): DFQATT, SNEGSKA (reference sequence). This CDR3 comprises 10 residues. Here the CDR3 DNA reads TGCAGTGCTCGACAGATTGAAGCTTTCTTT. This gives the protein CSARQIEAFF.

This rearrangement joins TRBV2 to TRBJ2-5; TRBD1 or TRBD2 may be the D gene (5 bases each). V was trimmed by 2 bases and J by 5 bases, leaving 15 bases between them. Germline CDR1 reads SNHLY; CDR2 reads FYNNEI. The CDR3 sequence is 15 residues long. CDR3 sequence: CASSERGSRIETQYF. The CDR3 nucleotides read TGTGCCAGCAGTGAACGGGGCAGCCGGATCGAGACCCAGTACTTC.

This rearrangement joins TRBV18 to TRBJ1-1; D is undetermined. The CDR3 totals 13 residues. The germline V and J ends were trimmed by 3 bases and 1 base, with 6 bases remaining between them. Per germline, CDR1 KGHSH and CDR2 LQKENI. CDR3 sequence: CASSPYGNTEAFF. The CDR3 DNA is TGTGCCAGCTCACCGTATGGGAACACTGAAGCTTTCTTT. The whole variable domain, remainder taken from reference TRBV18 and TRBJ1-1, is NAGVMQNPRHLVRRRGQEARLRCSPMKGHSHVYWYRQLPEEGLKFMVYLQKENIIDESGMPKERFSAEFPKEGPSILRIQQVVRGDSAAYFCASSPYGNTEAFFGQGTRLTVV.

This clonotype has more than one count but fewer than ten. The chain uses TRBV7-9 and TRBJ1-2; the D gene is possibly TRBD1 (6 bases). V lost 5 bases and J 1 base, leaving 17 bases between the germline ends. This CDR3 has 16 amino acids. Germline lookup yields CDR1 SEHNR and CDR2 FQNEAQ (reference sequence). As DNA, the CDR3 is TGTGCCAGCAGCCCACCCCGGGGGCACAATAACTATGGCTACACCTTC. Protein sequence: CASSPPRGHNNYGYTF. Supplemented by reference TRBV7-9 and TRBJ1-2, the full variable domain reads DTGVSQNPRHKITKRGQNVTFRCDPISEHNRLYWYRQTLGQGPEFLTYFQNEAQLEKSRLLSDRFSAERPKGSFSTLEIQRTEQGDSAMYLCASSPPRGHNNYGYTFGSGTRLTVV.

This clonotype was detected only a few times. This chain joins TRBV12-3 or TRBV12-4 and TRBJ1-4, with D uncertain. The CDR3 covers 15 residues. Trimming removed 6 bases at V and 3 bases at J, with 14 bases between. CDR3 region: CASRPPTDPNEKLFF. The CDR3 DNA reads TGTGCCAGCAGACCCCCGACGGATCCTAATGAAAAACTGTTTTTT.

The V and J genes are TRBV3-1 and TRBJ2-2; D is ambiguous. CDR1 is LGHDT, CDR2 YNNKEL, per germline (reference sequence). The CDR3 totals 13 residues. V lost 2 bases, J lost 6 bases, and 7 bases lay in between. CDR3 region: CASSQIRPGELFF. DNA for the CDR3: TGTGCCAGCAGCCAAATACGTCCCGGGGAGCTGTTTTTT.